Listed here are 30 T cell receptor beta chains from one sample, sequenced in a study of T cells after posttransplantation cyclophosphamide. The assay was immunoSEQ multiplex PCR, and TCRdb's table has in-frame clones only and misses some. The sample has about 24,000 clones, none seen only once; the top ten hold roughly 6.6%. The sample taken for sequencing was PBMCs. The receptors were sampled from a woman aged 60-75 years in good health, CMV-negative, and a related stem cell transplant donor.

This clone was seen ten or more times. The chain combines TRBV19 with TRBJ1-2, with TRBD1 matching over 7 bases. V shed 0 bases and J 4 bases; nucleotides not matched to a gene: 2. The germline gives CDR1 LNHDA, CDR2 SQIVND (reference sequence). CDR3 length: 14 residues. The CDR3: CASSIDGQVYGYTF. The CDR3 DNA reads TGTGCCAGTAGTATAGATGGACAGGTCTATGGCTACACCTTC.

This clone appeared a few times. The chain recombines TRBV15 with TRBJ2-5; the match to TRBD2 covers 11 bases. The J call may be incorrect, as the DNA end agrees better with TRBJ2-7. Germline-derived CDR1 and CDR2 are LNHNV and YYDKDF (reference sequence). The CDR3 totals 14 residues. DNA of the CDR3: TGTGCCACCAGCCTTACTAGCGGGAGCTACGAGCAGTACTTC. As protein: CATSLTSGSYEQYF.

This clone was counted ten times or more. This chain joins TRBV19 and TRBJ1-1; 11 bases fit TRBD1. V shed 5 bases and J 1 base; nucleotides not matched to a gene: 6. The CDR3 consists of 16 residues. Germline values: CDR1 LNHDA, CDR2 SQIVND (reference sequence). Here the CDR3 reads CASSWDRGVGNTEAFF. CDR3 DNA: TGTGCCAGTAGTTGGGACAGGGGGGTGGGGAACACTGAAGCTTTCTTT.

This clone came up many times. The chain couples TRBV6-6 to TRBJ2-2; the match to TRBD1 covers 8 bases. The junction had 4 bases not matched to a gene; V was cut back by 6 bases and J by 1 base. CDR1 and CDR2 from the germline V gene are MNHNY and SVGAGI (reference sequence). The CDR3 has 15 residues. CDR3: CASRGTGGNTGELFF. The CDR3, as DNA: TGTGCCAGCAGGGGGACAGGCGGGAACACCGGGGAGCTGTTTTTT.

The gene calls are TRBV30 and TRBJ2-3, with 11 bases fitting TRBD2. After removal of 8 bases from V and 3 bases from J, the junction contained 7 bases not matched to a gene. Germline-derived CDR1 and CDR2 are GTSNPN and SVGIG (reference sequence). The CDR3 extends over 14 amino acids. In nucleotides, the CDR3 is TGTGCCGGTAAATGGACTAGCGGGACAGATACGCAGTATTTT. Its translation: CAGKWTSGTDTQYF.

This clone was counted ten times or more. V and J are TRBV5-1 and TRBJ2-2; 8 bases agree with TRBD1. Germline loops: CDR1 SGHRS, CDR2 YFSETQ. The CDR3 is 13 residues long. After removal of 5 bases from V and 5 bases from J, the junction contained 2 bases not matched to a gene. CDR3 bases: TGCGCCAGCAGACAGGGGGGTACCGGGGAGCTGTTTTTT. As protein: CASRQGGTGELFF. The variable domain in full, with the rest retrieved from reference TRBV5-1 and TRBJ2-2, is KAGVTQTPRYLIKTRGQQVTLSCSPISGHRSVSWYQQTPGQGLQFLFEYFSETQRNKGNFPGRFSGRQFSNSRSEMNVSTLELGDSALYLCASRQGGTGELFFGEGSRLTVL.

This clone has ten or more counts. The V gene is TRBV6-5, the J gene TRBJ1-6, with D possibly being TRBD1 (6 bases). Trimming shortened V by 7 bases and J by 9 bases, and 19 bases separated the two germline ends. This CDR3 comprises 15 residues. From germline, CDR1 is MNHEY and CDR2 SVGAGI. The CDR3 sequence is CASTQQGPFSSPLHF. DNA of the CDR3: TGTGCCAGCACCCAACAGGGTCCGTTTTCTTCACCCCTCCACTTT.

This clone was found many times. The chain's CDR3 is CASSSQGSGNEKLFF. DNA for the CDR3: TGTGCCAGCAGTTCCCAGGGGAGCGGTAATGAAAAACTGTTTTTT. The chain couples TRBV27 to TRBJ1-4; tentative D call: TRBD1 (6 bases). The germline gives CDR1 MNHEY, CDR2 SMNVEV (reference sequence). Trimming removed 4 bases from V and 4 bases from J, with 13 bases in between. The CDR3 contains 15 residues.

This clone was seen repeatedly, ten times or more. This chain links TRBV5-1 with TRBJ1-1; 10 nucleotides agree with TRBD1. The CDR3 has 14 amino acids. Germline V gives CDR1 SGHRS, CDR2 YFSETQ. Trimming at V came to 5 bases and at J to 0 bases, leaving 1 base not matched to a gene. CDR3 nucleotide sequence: TGCGCCAGCAGGGACAGGGGGATGAACACTGAAGCTTTCTTT. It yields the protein CASRDRGMNTEAFF.

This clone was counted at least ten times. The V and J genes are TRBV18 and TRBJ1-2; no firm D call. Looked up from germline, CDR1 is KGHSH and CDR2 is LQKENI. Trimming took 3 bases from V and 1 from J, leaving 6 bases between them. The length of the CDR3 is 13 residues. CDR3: CASSPSGNYGYTF. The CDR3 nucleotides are TGTGCCAGCTCACCGTCGGGTAACTATGGCTACACCTTC.

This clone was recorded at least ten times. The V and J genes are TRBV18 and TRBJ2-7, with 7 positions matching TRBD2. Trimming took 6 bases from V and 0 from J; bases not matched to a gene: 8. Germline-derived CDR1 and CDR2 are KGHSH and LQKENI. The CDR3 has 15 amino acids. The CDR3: CASSFSGPSSYEQYF. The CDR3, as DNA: TGTGCCAGCTCCTTTAGCGGGCCGAGCTCCTACGAGCAGTACTTC.

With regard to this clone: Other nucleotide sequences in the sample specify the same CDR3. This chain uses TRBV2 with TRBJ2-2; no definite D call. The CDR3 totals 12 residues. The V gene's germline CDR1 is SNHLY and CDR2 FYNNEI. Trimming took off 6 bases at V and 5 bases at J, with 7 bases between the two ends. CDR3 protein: CASRPLTGELFF. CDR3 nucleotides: TGTGCCAGCAGGCCTCTAACCGGGGAGCTGTTTTTT.

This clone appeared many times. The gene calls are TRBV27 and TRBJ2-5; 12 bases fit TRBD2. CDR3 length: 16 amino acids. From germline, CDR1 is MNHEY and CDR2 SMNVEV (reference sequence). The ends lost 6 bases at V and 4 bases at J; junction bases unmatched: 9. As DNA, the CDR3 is TGTGCCAGCAGCCCCGCTAGCGGGGGGGCCGGAGAGACCCAGTACTTC. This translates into CASSPASGGAGETQYF.

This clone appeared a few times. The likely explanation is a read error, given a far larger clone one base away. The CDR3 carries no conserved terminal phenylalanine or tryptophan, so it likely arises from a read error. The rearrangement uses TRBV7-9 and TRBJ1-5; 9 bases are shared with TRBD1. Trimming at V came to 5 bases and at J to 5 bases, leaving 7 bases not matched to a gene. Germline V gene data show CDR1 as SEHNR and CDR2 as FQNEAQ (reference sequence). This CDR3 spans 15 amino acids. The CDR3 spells CASSGTGSGDQPQHL. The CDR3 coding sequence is TGTGCCAGCAGCGGGACAGGGTCGGGGGATCAGCCCCAGCATCTT.

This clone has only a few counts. The CDR3 is CASSQDQGINEQFF. The DNA for the CDR3 is TGTGCCAGCAGCCAAGATCAGGGGATAAATGAGCAGTTCTTC. The chain carries TRBV4-2 and TRBJ2-1; a possible D gene is TRBD1 (6 bases). The V gene's germline CDR1 is LGHNA and CDR2 YNFKEQ. Trimming left V 0 bases short and J 7 bases short, with 10 bases between. This CDR3 comprises 14 residues.

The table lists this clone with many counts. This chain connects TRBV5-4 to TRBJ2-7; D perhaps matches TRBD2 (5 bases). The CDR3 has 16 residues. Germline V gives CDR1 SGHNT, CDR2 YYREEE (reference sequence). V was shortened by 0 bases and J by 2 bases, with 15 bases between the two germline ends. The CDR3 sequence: CASSLAGSRRAYEQYF. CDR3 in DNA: TGTGCCAGCAGCTTGGCAGGAAGTCGGCGGGCCTACGAGCAGTACTTC.

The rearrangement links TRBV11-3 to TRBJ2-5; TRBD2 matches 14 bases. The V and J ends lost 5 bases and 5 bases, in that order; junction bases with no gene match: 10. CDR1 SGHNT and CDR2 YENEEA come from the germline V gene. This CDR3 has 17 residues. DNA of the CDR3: TGTGCCAGCAGCCCTGGGACTAGCGGGGGTGTCCAGGAGACCCAGTACTTC. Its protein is CASSPGTSGGVQETQYF.

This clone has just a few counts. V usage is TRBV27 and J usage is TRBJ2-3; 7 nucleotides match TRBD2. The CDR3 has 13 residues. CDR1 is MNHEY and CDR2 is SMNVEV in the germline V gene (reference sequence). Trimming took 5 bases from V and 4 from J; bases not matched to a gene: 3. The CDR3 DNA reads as TGTGCCAGCAGTGGGACTAACGCAGATACGCAGTATTTT. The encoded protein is CASSGTNADTQYF.

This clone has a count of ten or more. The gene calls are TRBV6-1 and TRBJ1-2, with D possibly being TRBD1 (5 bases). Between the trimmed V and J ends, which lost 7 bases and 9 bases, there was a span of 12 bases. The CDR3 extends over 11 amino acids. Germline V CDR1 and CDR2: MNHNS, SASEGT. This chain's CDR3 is CASKGAGSYTF. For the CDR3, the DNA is TGTGCCAGCAAGGGTGCAGGGAGCTACACCTTC.

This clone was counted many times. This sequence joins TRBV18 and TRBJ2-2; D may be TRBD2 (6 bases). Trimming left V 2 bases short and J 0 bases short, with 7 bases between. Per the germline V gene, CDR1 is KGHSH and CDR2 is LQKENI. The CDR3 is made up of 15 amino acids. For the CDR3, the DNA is TGTGCCAGCTCACCAGGGAGGACGAACACCGGGGAGCTGTTTTTT. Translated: CASSPGRTNTGELFF.

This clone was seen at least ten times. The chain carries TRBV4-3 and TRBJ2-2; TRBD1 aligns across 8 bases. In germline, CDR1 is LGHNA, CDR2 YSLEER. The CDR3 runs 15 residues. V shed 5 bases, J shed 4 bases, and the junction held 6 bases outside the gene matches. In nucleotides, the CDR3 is TGCGCCAGCAGCTACGGGACAGGCAGCACCGGGGAGCTGTTTTTT. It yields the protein CASSYGTGSTGELFF.

The CDR3 sequence is CASSVDSGREETQYF. In nucleotides, the CDR3 is TGTGCCAGCAGCGTAGATAGCGGGAGAGAAGAGACCCAGTACTTC. The rearrangement links TRBV9 to TRBJ2-5; TRBD2 matches at 9 bases. Germline assignment: CDR1 SGDLS and CDR2 YYNGEE. V dropped 0 bases and J dropped 3; count of bases not matched to a gene: 3. This CDR3 contains 15 residues.

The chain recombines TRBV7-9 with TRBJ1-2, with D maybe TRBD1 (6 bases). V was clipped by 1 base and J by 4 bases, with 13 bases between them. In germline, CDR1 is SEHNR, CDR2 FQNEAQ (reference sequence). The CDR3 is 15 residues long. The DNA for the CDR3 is TGTGCCAGCAGCTTAGAAAATTGGGGGCTCTATGGCTACACCTTC. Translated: CASSLENWGLYGYTF.

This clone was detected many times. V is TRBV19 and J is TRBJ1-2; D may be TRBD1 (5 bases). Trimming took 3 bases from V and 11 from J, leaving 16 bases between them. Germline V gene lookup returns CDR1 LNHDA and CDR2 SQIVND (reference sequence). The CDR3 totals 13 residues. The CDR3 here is CASSMARTGGYTF. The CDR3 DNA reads TGTGCCAGTAGTATGGCCCGGACGGGGGGGTACACCTTC. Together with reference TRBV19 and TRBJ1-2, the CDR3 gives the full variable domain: DGGITQSPKYLFRKEGQNVTLSCEQNLNHDAMYWYRQDPGQGLRLIYYSQIVNDFQKGDIAEGYSVSREKKESFPLTVTSAQKNPTAFYLCASSMARTGGYTFGSGTRLTVV.

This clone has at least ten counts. The CDR3 loop reads CASSPGGGGNTIYF. The CDR3 DNA is TGCGCCAGCAGCCCAGGGGGTGGTGGAAACACCATATATTTT. V gene TRBV5-1 combines with J gene TRBJ1-3, with 7 bases that match TRBD1. The CDR3 is 14 amino acids. The ends lost 4 bases at V and 3 bases at J; junction bases unmatched: 4. The germline V gene encodes CDR1 SGHRS and CDR2 YFSETQ.

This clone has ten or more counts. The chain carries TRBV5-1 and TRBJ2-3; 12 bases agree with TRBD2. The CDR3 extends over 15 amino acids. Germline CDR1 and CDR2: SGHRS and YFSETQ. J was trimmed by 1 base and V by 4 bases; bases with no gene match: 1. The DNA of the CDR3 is TGCGCCAGCAGCAGGACTAGCGGGGGCACAGATACGCAGTATTTT. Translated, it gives CASSRTSGGTDTQYF.

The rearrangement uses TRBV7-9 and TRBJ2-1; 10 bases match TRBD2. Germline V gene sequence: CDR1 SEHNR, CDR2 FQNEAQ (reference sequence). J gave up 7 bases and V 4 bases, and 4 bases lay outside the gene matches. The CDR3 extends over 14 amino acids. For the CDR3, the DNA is TGTGCCAGCAGCTACGGGACTAGCGTGAATGAGCAGTTCTTC. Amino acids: CASSYGTSVNEQFF. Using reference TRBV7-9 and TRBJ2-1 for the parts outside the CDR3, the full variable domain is DTGVSQNPRHKITKRGQNVTFRCDPISEHNRLYWYRQTLGQGPEFLTYFQNEAQLEKSRLLSDRFSAERPKGSFSTLEIQRTEQGDSAMYLCASSYGTSVNEQFFGPGTRLTVL.

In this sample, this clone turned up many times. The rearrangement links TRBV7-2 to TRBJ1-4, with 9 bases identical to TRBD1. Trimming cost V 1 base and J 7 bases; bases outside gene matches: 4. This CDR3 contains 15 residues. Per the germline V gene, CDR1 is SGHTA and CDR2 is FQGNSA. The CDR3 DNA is TGTGCCAGCAGCTTAGGGGACAGGGATGGTGAAAAACTGTTTTTT. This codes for CASSLGDRDGEKLFF.

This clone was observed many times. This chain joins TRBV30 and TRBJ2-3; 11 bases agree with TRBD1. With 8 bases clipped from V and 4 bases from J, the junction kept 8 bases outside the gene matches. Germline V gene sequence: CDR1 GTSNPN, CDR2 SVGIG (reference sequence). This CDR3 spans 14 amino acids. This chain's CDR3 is CARSGTGGADTQYF. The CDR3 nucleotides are TGTGCCCGCTCCGGGACAGGGGGAGCAGATACGCAGTATTTT.

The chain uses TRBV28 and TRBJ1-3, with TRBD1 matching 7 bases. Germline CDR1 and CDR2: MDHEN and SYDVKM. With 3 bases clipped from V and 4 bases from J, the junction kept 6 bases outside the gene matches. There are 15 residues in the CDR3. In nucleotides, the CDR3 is TGTGCCAGCAGTTTCGAACAGGGGCCGGGAAACACCATATATTTT. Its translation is CASSFEQGPGNTIYF.